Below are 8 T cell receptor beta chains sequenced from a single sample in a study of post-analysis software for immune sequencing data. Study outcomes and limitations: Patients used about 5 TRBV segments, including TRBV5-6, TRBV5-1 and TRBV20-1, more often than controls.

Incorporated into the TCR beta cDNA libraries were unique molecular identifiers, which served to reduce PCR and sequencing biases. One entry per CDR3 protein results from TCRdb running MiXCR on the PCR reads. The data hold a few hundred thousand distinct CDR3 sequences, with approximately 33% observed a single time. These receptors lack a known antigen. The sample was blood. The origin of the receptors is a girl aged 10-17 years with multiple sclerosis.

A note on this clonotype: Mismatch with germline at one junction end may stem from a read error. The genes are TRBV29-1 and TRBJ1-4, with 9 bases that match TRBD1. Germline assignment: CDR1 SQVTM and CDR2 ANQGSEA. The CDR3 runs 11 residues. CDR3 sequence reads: CSVDRGRKRFF. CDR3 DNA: TGCAGCGTGGACAGGGGTCGAAAACGGTTTTTT.

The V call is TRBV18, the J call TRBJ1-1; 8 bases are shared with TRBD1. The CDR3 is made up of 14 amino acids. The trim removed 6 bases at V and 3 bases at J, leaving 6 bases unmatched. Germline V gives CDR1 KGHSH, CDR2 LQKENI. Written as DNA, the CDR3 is TGTGCCAGCTCGTCGACAGGGGCGGACACTGAAGCTTTCTTT. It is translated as CASSSTGADTEAFF.

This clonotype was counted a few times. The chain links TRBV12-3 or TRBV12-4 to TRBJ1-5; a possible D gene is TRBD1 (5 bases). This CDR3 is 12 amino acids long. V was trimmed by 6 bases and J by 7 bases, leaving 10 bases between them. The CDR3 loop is CASRNPGQPQHF. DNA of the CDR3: TGTGCCAGCAGGAACCCAGGGCAGCCCCAGCATTTT.

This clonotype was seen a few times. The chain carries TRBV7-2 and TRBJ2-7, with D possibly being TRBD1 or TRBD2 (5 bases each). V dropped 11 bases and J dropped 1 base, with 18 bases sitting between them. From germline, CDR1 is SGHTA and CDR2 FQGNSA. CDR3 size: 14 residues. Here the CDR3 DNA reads TGTGCCTTGGAGGCCAGGGAAGGATCCTACGAGCAGTACTTC. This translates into CALEAREGSYEQYF.

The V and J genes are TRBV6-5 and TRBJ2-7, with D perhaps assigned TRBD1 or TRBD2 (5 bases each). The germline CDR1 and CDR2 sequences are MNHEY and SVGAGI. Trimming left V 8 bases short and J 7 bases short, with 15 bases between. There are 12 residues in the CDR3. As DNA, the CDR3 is TGTGCCAGCGGGGACCCCCCGAATGAGCAGTACTTC. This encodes CASGDPPNEQYF.

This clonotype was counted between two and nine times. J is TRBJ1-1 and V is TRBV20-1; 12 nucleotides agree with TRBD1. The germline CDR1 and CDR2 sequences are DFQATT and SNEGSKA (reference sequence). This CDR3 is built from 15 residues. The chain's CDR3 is CTLGTGGARDAEAFF. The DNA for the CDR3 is TGCACCCTGGGGACAGGGGGCGCGAGGGACGCTGAAGCTTTCTTT.

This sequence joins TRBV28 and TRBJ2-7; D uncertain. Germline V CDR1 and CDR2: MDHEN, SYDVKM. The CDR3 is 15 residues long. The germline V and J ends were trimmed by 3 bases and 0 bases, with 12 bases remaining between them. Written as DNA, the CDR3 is TGTGCCAGCAGTTTGCGGACCCGAAGCTCCTACGAGCAGTACTTC. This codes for CASSLRTRSSYEQYF.

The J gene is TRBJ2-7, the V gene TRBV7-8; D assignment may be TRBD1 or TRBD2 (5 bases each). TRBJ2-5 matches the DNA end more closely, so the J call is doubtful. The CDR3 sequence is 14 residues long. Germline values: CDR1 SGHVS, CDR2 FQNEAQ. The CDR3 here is CASSSPGTGGTQYF. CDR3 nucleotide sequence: TGTGCCAGCAGCTCCCCCGGGACCGGCGGGACCCAGTACTTC.